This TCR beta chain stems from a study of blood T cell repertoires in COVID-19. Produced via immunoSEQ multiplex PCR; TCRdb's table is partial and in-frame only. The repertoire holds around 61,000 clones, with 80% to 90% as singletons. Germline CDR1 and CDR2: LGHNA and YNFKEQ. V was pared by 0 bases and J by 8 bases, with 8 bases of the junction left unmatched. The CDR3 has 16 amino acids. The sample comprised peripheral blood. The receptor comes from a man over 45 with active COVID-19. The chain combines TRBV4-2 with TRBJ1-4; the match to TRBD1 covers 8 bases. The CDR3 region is CASSQDRQGAREKLFF. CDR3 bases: TGTGCCAGCAGCCAAGATCGGCAGGGGGCGCGGGAAAAACTGTTTTTT.